Listed here are 26 T cell receptor beta chains from one sample, sequenced in a study of blood T cell repertoires in COVID-19. Only in-frame clones appear in the TCRdb table, and some are missing; sequencing was by immunoSEQ multiplex PCR. The data show about 230,000 clones, about 85% seen once. Sequencing was performed on peripheral blood. All receptors derive from a man aged 40-50 years with acute or convalescent COVID-19.

The chain uses TRBV3-1 (or the pseudogene TRBV3-2) and TRBJ1-2; D might be TRBD1 (6 bases). V was shortened by 2 bases and J by 5 bases, with 15 bases between the two germline ends. Germline assignment: CDR1 LGHDT and CDR2 YNNKEL (reference sequence). This CDR3 spans 15 amino acids. The CDR3 protein is CASSQTRTGWYGYTF. The CDR3 coding sequence is TGTGCCAGCAGCCAAACCCGAACAGGGTGGTATGGCTACACCTTC.

This chain links TRBV28 with TRBJ1-2; D may be TRBD1 (5 bases). This CDR3 region has 14 residues. The V end lost 5 bases, the J end lost 3 bases, and 13 bases lay between the germline ends. CDR1 is MDHEN and CDR2 is SYDVKM in the germline V gene. Here the CDR3 DNA reads TGTGCCAGCAGTATCCTACAGGCGCACTATGGCTACACCTTC. It specifies CASSILQAHYGYTF.

Turning to this clone: A read error may account for a junction end that differs from germline. This chain connects TRBV29-1 to TRBJ2-1, with TRBD2 matching over 7 bases. CDR1 is SQVTM, CDR2 ANQGSEA, per germline. The CDR3 covers 15 residues. CDR3 in amino acids: CSVEETSRPIGEQFF. Here the CDR3 DNA reads TGCAGCGTCGAAGAGACTAGCCGCCCCATCGGCGAGCAGTTCTTC.

This clone was seen a few times. The rearrangement uses TRBV28 and TRBJ1-3, with 8 bases fitting TRBD1. Germline values: CDR1 MDHEN, CDR2 SYDVKM. With 0 bases clipped from V and 3 bases from J, the junction kept 4 bases outside the gene matches. This CDR3 region has 16 residues. The CDR3 DNA reads TGTGCCAGCAGTTTATGGGCAGGGGGCGATGGAAACACCATATATTTT. Translating it yields CASSLWAGGDGNTIYF.

The CDR3 loop reads CASSPSGGRGAEAFF. The DNA of the CDR3 is TGTGCCAGCAGTCCCTCGGGCGGGAGAGGCGCTGAAGCTTTCTTT. The rearrangement links TRBV28 to TRBJ1-1, with D uncertain. The CDR3 spans 15 residues. With 5 bases removed from V and 6 bases from J, the gap between germline ends came to 19 bases. Germline V gene lookup returns CDR1 MDHEN and CDR2 SYDVKM.

The gene calls are TRBV18 and TRBJ2-7; D unresolved. Germline CDR1 is KGHSH and CDR2 is LQKENI. V lost 2 bases to trimming and J lost 2 bases, with 13 bases between them. The length of the CDR3 is 15 residues. Here the CDR3 reads CASSPGQSDPYEQYF. The CDR3 region has the DNA TGTGCCAGCTCACCAGGTCAGAGCGATCCCTACGAGCAGTACTTC.

CDR3 region: CAISESGEEAFF. The CDR3 DNA follows: TGTGCCATCAGTGAGTCGGGGGAGGAGGCTTTCTTT. V is TRBV10-3 and J is TRBJ1-1; tentatively, D is TRBD1 (5 bases). V lost 0 bases, J lost 11 bases, and 10 bases lay in between. This CDR3 has 12 amino acids. Germline V lookup: CDR1 ENHRY, CDR2 SYGVKD.

This sequence joins TRBV18 and TRBJ1-5; no definite D call. This CDR3 is 16 amino acids long. Germline V gene lookup returns CDR1 KGHSH and CDR2 LQKENI. Trimming left V 4 bases short and J 0 bases short, with 13 bases between. The CDR3 coding sequence is TGTGCCAGCTCACTAGATATGACTAATAGCAATCAGCCCCAGCATTTT. Translated, it gives CASSLDMTNSNQPQHF.

This chain joins TRBV19 and TRBJ1-1; D is possibly TRBD1 (5 bases). Germline lookup yields CDR1 LNHDA and CDR2 SQIVND (reference sequence). The V and J ends lost 7 bases and 1 base respectively, with 16 bases between them. The CDR3 has 15 residues. Here the CDR3 reads CASTNRQGGNTEAFF. DNA for the CDR3: TGTGCCAGTACCAATAGGCAGGGTGGGAACACTGAAGCTTTCTTT.

The table lists this clone with a count of one. The rearrangement joins TRBV15 to TRBJ1-5; D possibly corresponds to TRBD1 (5 bases). V lost 1 base and J lost 6, with 13 bases in between. Germline V CDR1 and CDR2: LNHNV, YYDKDF (reference sequence). The CDR3 has 15 residues. The CDR3 region has the DNA TGTGCCACCAGCAGAGTCCGAGAAAGGGGTCAGCCCCAGCATTTT. This sequence encodes CATSRVRERGQPQHF.

CDR3 loop: CASRTSGDSYEQYF. CDR3 bases: TGCGCCAGCAGAACTAGCGGGGACTCCTACGAGCAGTACTTC. V and J are TRBV5-1 and TRBJ2-7; TRBD2 matches 10 bases. Trimming removed 5 bases from V and 0 bases from J; junction bases left unmatched: 2. In germline, CDR1 is SGHRS, CDR2 YFSETQ. The CDR3 covers 14 residues.

The rearrangement links TRBV18 to TRBJ1-1, with TRBD1 as a possible D gene (6 bases). CDR1 KGHSH and CDR2 LQKENI come from the germline V gene. V lost 4 bases and J 1 base, leaving 13 bases between the germline ends. The CDR3 is made up of 15 amino acids. The CDR3 reads CASSLYPDRNTEAFF. CDR3 nucleotide sequence: TGTGCCAGCTCACTTTATCCGGACAGGAACACTGAAGCTTTCTTT.

CDR3 nucleotide sequence: TGCGCCAGCAGCCGGGACAGGCTATCTGAAAAACTGTTTTTT. The encoded protein is CASSRDRLSEKLFF. This chain connects TRBV4-3 to TRBJ1-4, with 8 bases matching TRBD1. Germline lookup yields CDR1 LGHNA and CDR2 YSLEER. The CDR3 totals 14 residues. V shed 4 bases, J shed 7 bases, and the junction held 5 bases outside the gene matches.

The V and J genes are TRBV24-1 and TRBJ1-1; TRBD1 might be the D (5 bases). The germline V gene has CDR1 KGHDR and CDR2 SFDVKD. This CDR3 comprises 14 residues. V was trimmed by 0 bases and J by 1 base, leaving 5 bases between them. The chain's CDR3 is CATSDLGQNTEAFF. The CDR3 DNA is TGTGCCACCAGTGATTTGGGACAGAACACTGAAGCTTTCTTT.

The chain couples TRBV18 to TRBJ2-1; TRBD2 aligns across 14 bases. V shed 6 bases and J 6 bases; nucleotides not matched to a gene: 19. Germline loops: CDR1 KGHSH, CDR2 LQKENI. The CDR3 has 20 residues. Here the CDR3 reads CASSPNARTGGLAGGNEQFF. Written as DNA, the CDR3 is TGTGCCAGCTCCCCCAACGCAAGGACAGGAGGACTAGCGGGGGGCAATGAGCAGTTCTTC. The variable domain in full, with the rest retrieved from reference TRBV18 and TRBJ2-1, is NAGVMQNPRHLVRRRGQEARLRCSPMKGHSHVYWYRQLPEEGLKFMVYLQKENIIDESGMPKERFSAEFPKEGPSILRIQQVVRGDSAAYFCASSPNARTGGLAGGNEQFFGPGTRLTVL.

The chain couples TRBV6-2 or TRBV6-3 to TRBJ1-2; a weak D match, TRBD1 (5 bases). Trimming shortened V by 5 bases and J by 1 base, and 14 bases separated the two germline ends. Germline V gene lookup returns CDR1 MNHEY and CDR2 SVGEGT. This CDR3 region has 15 residues. In DNA, the CDR3 is TGTGCCAGCAGTCCACCTGACAGATTTAACTATGGCTACACCTTC. It specifies CASSPPDRFNYGYTF.

The gene calls are TRBV19 and TRBJ1-4, with TRBD1 matching over 9 bases. The V segment lost 5 bases and the J segment 8 bases; nucleotides outside the gene matches: 12. Per germline, CDR1 LNHDA and CDR2 SQIVND (reference sequence). The CDR3 spans 16 residues. The CDR3 is CASSHTTGTGREKLFF. DNA of the CDR3: TGTGCCAGTAGTCACACCACCGGGACAGGGAGGGAAAAACTGTTTTTT.

The rearrangement joins TRBV5-6 to TRBJ2-6; D is perhaps TRBD1 (6 bases). V dropped 2 bases and J dropped 0 bases, with 12 bases sitting between them. Germline V gene sequence: CDR1 SGHDT, CDR2 YYEEEE. The length of the CDR3 is 17 residues. The CDR3 is CASSFLDSYSGANVLTF. In DNA, the CDR3 is TGTGCCAGCAGCTTTTTGGACAGTTACTCTGGGGCCAACGTCCTGACTTTC.

Details on this clone: A junction boundary mismatches the germline segment, possibly from a read error. This chain links TRBV5-4 with TRBJ2-5; 7 nucleotides match TRBD1. This CDR3 is built from 14 residues. Germline CDR1 and CDR2: SGHNT and YYREEE (reference sequence). CDR3 DNA sequence: TGTGCCAGCAGCTGGGGGACAGTCCAAAAGACCCAGTACTTC. This translates into CASSWGTVQKTQYF. Full variable domain (outside the CDR3, taken from reference TRBV5-4 and TRBJ2-5): ETGVTQSPTHLIKTRGQQVTLRCSSQSGHNTVSWYQQALGQGPQFIFQYYREEENGRGNFPPRFSGLQFPNYSSELNVNALELDDSALYLCASSWGTVQKTQYFGPGTRLLVL.

The J gene is TRBJ2-7, the V gene TRBV18; 9 bases map to TRBD1. This CDR3 has 13 residues. Germline V gene lookup returns CDR1 KGHSH and CDR2 LQKENI. V lost 8 bases, J lost 5 bases, and 7 bases stayed unmatched. The CDR3 sequence is CASARDREDEQYF. The CDR3 DNA follows: TGTGCCAGCGCCCGGGACAGGGAGGACGAGCAGTACTTC.

The gene calls are TRBV6-5 and TRBJ1-2, with TRBD1 identical over 8 bases. Trimming cost V 6 bases and J 6 bases; bases outside gene matches: 6. The CDR3 has 13 amino acids. From germline, CDR1 is MNHEY and CDR2 SVGAGI. CDR3: CASSLGTGDGYTF. The DNA of the CDR3 is TGTGCCAGCAGCCTGGGGACAGGCGATGGCTACACCTTC.

CDR3 in amino acids: CASSPERGNQPQHF. Written as DNA, the CDR3 is TGTGCCAGCTCACCAGAACGCGGCAATCAGCCCCAGCATTTT. J is TRBJ1-5 and V is TRBV18; D not certain. The CDR3 is 14 residues long. Germline CDR1 is KGHSH and CDR2 is LQKENI. Trimming removed 2 bases from V and 2 bases from J, with 7 bases in between.

This clone has only one observation. The rearrangement links TRBV18 to TRBJ1-1, with 8 bases fitting TRBD1. The CDR3 covers 14 residues. The V and J ends lost 5 bases and 4 bases, in that order; junction bases with no gene match: 6. Germline V CDR1 and CDR2: KGHSH, LQKENI. The CDR3: CASSYRTGPTEAFF. DNA for the CDR3: TGTGCCAGCTCATACCGGACAGGGCCCACTGAAGCTTTCTTT.

The CDR3 region has the DNA TGCGCCAGCACCCCGAGGGACATGACCGGGGAGCTGTTTTTT. Amino acids: CASTPRDMTGELFF. The rearrangement joins TRBV4-1 to TRBJ2-2; perhaps TRBD1 as D (6 bases). The CDR3 consists of 14 residues. Germline CDR1 MGHRA, CDR2 YSYEKL. V was clipped by 7 bases and J by 5 bases, with 14 bases between them.

The chain carries TRBV28 and TRBJ2-7; TRBD1 matches at 8 bases. V shed 5 bases, J shed 3 bases, and the junction held 6 bases outside the gene matches. Germline V gene lookup returns CDR1 MDHEN and CDR2 SYDVKM. The CDR3 covers 14 residues. The CDR3 region is CASSPLDRDYEQYF. The DNA for the CDR3 is TGTGCCAGCAGTCCCCTGGACAGGGACTACGAGCAGTACTTC. The variable domain in full, with the rest retrieved from reference TRBV28 and TRBJ2-7, is DVKVTQSSRYLVKRTGEKVFLECVQDMDHENMFWYRQDPGLGLRLIYFSYDVKMKEKGDIPEGYSVSREKKERFSLILESASTNQTSMYLCASSPLDRDYEQYFGPGTRLTVT.

J is TRBJ2-5 and V is TRBV13; the match to TRBD2 covers 10 bases. Germline CDR1 reads PRHDT; CDR2 reads FYEKMQ (reference sequence). CDR3 length: 16 amino acids. V dropped 2 bases and J dropped 4; count of bases not matched to a gene: 7. This chain's CDR3 is CASSLSKRGGRETQYF. The CDR3 nucleotides are TGTGCCAGCAGCTTATCTAAGCGGGGGGGCCGAGAGACCCAGTACTTC.